What follows are 25 T cell receptor beta chains derived from one specimen sequenced in a study of CD8 T cells in Susac syndrome. cDNA came from around 0.54 to 1 ug RNA primed by random hexamers. From the immunoSEQ multiplex PCR reads, TCRdb called clonotypes with MiXCR, one entry per CDR3 protein. The data show over 95,000 distinct CDR3 sequences, around 90% seen once. Sequencing used CD4+ T cells from PBMCs. The receptors shown here come from a human donor in good health.

The V and J genes are TRBV7-6 and TRBJ2-3, with unresolved D. Trimming removed 0 bases from V and 0 bases from J, with 10 bases in between. CDR1 is SGHVS, CDR2 FNYEAQ, per germline. This CDR3 has 16 residues. The CDR3 loop is CASSLAGKFSTDTQYF. CDR3 DNA: TGTGCCAGCAGCTTAGCCGGTAAATTCAGCACAGATACGCAGTATTTT.

The table lists this clonotype with a count of one. The J gene is TRBJ2-1, the V gene TRBV19; TRBD1 aligns across 7 bases. Trimming at V came to 6 bases and at J to 7 bases, leaving 3 bases not matched to a gene. The CDR3 covers 12 residues. Germline V gene sequence: CDR1 LNHDA, CDR2 SQIVND (reference sequence). The CDR3 protein is CASRGDRNEQFF. CDR3 nucleotides: TGTGCCAGTAGGGGGGACAGAAATGAGCAGTTCTTC.

The V gene is TRBV29-1, the J gene TRBJ2-7; TRBD1 is a possible D gene (6 bases). V was cut by 7 bases and J by 1 base, with 8 bases left in between. The germline V gene has CDR1 SQVTM and CDR2 ANQGSEA. CDR3 size: 11 residues. The CDR3 nucleotides are TGCAGCGCCGGACAGTCCTACGAGCAGTACTTC. It specifies CSAGQSYEQYF.

The chain combines TRBV7-9 with TRBJ1-2, with D unclear. Germline V gene sequence: CDR1 SEHNR, CDR2 FQNEAQ (reference sequence). The CDR3 length is 12 residues. V was trimmed by 7 bases and J by 8 bases, leaving 14 bases between them. CDR3 region: CASNKEVLGYTF. As DNA, the CDR3 is TGTGCCAGCAATAAGGAGGTCCTCGGCTACACCTTC.

This chain links TRBV11-1 with TRBJ2-5; 8 nucleotides match TRBD1. V lost 6 bases and J lost 2; bases outside the gene matches: 14. Germline V lookup: CDR1 SGHAT, CDR2 FQDESV (reference sequence). This CDR3 region has 17 residues. CDR3 DNA sequence: TGTGCCAGCAGAAGAGGGACAGGTCAGAGTAGGCAAGAGACCCAGTACTTC. Encoded protein: CASRRGTGQSRQETQYF.

This chain joins TRBV2 and TRBJ1-3; D unclear. This CDR3 spans 14 amino acids. CDR1 is SNHLY and CDR2 is FYNNEI in the germline V gene. Trimming cost V 8 bases and J 0 bases, with 11 bases left between them. The CDR3 loop reads CASSNQRSGNTIYF. The CDR3 nucleotides are TGTGCCAGCTCTAATCAACGCTCTGGAAACACCATATATTTT.

The chain has TRBV27 and TRBJ1-3; TRBD1 agrees at 7 bases. CDR1 and CDR2 from the germline V gene are MNHEY and SMNVEV (reference sequence). V lost 3 bases and J lost 6; bases outside the gene matches: 5. This CDR3 contains 14 residues. CDR3: CASSLTGNENTIYF. Written as DNA, the CDR3 is TGTGCCAGCAGTTTGACAGGGAACGAAAACACCATATATTTT.

The V gene is TRBV5-1, the J gene TRBJ1-3, with D hard to call. V was pared by 5 bases and J by 9 bases, with 18 bases between. The V gene's germline CDR1 is SGHRS and CDR2 YFSETQ. This CDR3 is built from 14 residues. The CDR3 spells CASRDPNVEGTIYF. In DNA form, the CDR3 reads TGCGCCAGCAGAGACCCAAACGTGGAGGGCACCATATATTTT.

This chain connects TRBV7-8 to TRBJ1-1; TRBD1 aligns across 8 bases. In germline, CDR1 is SGHVS, CDR2 FQNEAQ. The CDR3 extends over 15 amino acids. With 1 base clipped from V and 2 bases from J, the junction kept 3 bases outside the gene matches. CDR3 sequence: CASSLDRGINTEAFF. The CDR3 DNA sequence: TGTGCCAGCAGCTTAGACAGGGGGATTAACACTGAAGCTTTCTTT.

V is TRBV12-3 or TRBV12-4 and J is TRBJ2-2; no firm D call. The V end was cut by 5 bases, the J end by 7 bases, with 14 bases between. This CDR3 is 14 amino acids long. The CDR3, as DNA: TGTGCCAGCAGTCCGACAATAGGGTACGGGGAGCTGTTTTTT. Translation gives CASSPTIGYGELFF.

This clonotype has more than one count but fewer than ten. The CDR3 DNA reads as TGCGCCAGCAGCCAAGAGGAAGGTTCTGGGGCCAACGTCCTGACTTTC. This encodes CASSQEEGSGANVLTF. The gene calls are TRBV4-3 and TRBJ2-6; D unclear. Trimming shortened V by 0 bases and J by 1 base, and 7 bases separated the two germline ends. The CDR3 consists of 16 residues. Germline CDR1 is LGHNA and CDR2 is YSLEER.

This sequence joins TRBV3-1 and TRBJ1-3, with D unresolved. This CDR3 comprises 14 residues. V was trimmed by 0 bases and J by 4 bases, leaving 7 bases between them. CDR1 is LGHDT and CDR2 is YNNKEL in the germline V gene (reference sequence). The CDR3 DNA reads as TGTGCCAGCAGCCAAGAGGTCCCGGGAAACACCATATATTTT. Protein: CASSQEVPGNTIYF.

The J gene is TRBJ1-2, the V gene TRBV29-1; no definite D call. The CDR3 loop spans 14 amino acids. V was cut by 1 base and J by 5 bases, with 14 bases left in between. Germline V CDR1 and CDR2: SQVTM, ANQGSEA. The CDR3 reads CSVEGSGRGYGYTF. CDR3 nucleotide sequence: TGCAGCGTTGAAGGGTCCGGGCGCGGGTATGGCTACACCTTC.

J is TRBJ1-2 and V is TRBV5-1; tentative D call: TRBD1 (6 bases). The V gene lost 0 bases and the J gene lost 6 bases, with 12 bases spanning the gap. The CDR3 runs to 14 residues. CDR1 is SGHRS and CDR2 is YFSETQ in the germline V gene. This chain's CDR3 is CASSLALTGNGYTF. As DNA, the CDR3 is TGCGCCAGCAGCTTGGCCCTGACAGGAAATGGCTACACCTTC.

The V gene is TRBV15, the J gene TRBJ2-7; a possible D gene is TRBD2 (5 bases). The germline V gene encodes CDR1 LNHNV and CDR2 YYDKDF (reference sequence). The CDR3 loop spans 14 amino acids. The germline V and J ends were trimmed by 0 bases and 5 bases, with 11 bases remaining between them. CDR3 region: CATSRDWLANEQYF. In nucleotides, the CDR3 is TGTGCCACCAGCAGAGATTGGCTAGCAAACGAGCAGTACTTC.

This clonotype has more than one count but fewer than ten. The rearrangement joins TRBV4-1 to TRBJ1-4; 10 positions match TRBD1. This CDR3 spans 16 amino acids. Germline CDR1 reads MGHRA; CDR2 reads YSYEKL. With V trimmed by 4 bases and J by 8 bases, 10 bases remained unmatched. The chain's CDR3 is CASSRQGASREEKLFF. In DNA, the CDR3 is TGCGCCAGCAGCCGACAGGGGGCCAGCCGTGAAGAAAAACTGTTTTTT.

This sequence joins TRBV7-3 and TRBJ1-1; 8 bases align to TRBD1. Germline V gene lookup returns CDR1 SGHTA and CDR2 FQGTGA. The CDR3 has 13 amino acids. Trimming at V came to 4 bases and at J to 8 bases, leaving 6 bases not matched to a gene. The CDR3 region has the DNA TGTGCCAGCAGCTCACAGGGGGTGAGGGAAGCTTTCTTT. Translated, it gives CASSSQGVREAFF.

This chain connects TRBV4-1 to TRBJ2-1; TRBD2 aligns across 8 bases. The CDR3 runs to 16 residues. The J segment lost 9 bases and the V segment lost 4 bases, leaving 14 bases of the junction unmatched. Germline values: CDR1 MGHRA, CDR2 YSYEKL. CDR3 sequence: CASSLREGPPLGEQFF. CDR3 nucleotides: TGCGCCAGCAGCCTCCGGGAGGGACCCCCTCTTGGTGAGCAGTTCTTC.

The chain combines TRBV5-6 with TRBJ2-5; 9 bases align to TRBD1. CDR3 length: 16 amino acids. Unmatched junction bases numbered 9, after V lost 2 bases and J lost 4 bases. Germline V gene sequence: CDR1 SGHDT, CDR2 YYEEEE. CDR3 amino acids: CASSFRDRVIGETQYF. As DNA, the CDR3 is TGTGCCAGCAGCTTCCGGGACAGGGTGATCGGAGAGACCCAGTACTTC.

The chain links TRBV29-1 to TRBJ1-1; TRBD1 aligns across 9 bases. V dropped 6 bases and J dropped 0; count of bases not matched to a gene: 8. Germline CDR1 reads SQVTM; CDR2 reads ANQGSEA. CDR3 size: 15 residues. The CDR3: CSVIGTGSLNTEAFF. Here the CDR3 DNA reads TGCAGCGTCATCGGGACAGGGTCATTGAACACTGAAGCTTTCTTT.

The CDR3 nucleotides read TGCAGTGCTAAACCGACCACTGAAGCTTTCTTT. Its translation: CSAKPTTEAFF. J is TRBJ1-1 and V is TRBV20-1; D gene unclear. Looked up from germline, CDR1 is DFQATT and CDR2 is SNEGSKA (reference sequence). The V gene lost 4 bases and the J gene lost 4 bases, with 7 bases spanning the gap. This CDR3 has 11 residues.

This chain connects TRBV19 to TRBJ2-2, with D perhaps TRBD2 (7 bases). The germline V and J ends were trimmed by 11 bases and 0 bases, with 16 bases remaining between them. This CDR3 is 15 amino acids long. CDR1 and CDR2 (germline): LNHDA, SQIVND (reference sequence). CDR3 in amino acids: CAGGASGSNTGELFF. CDR3 nucleotides: TGTGCCGGGGGGGCTAGCGGTTCGAACACCGGGGAGCTGTTTTTT.

The chain recombines TRBV5-4 with TRBJ2-5, with D maybe TRBD2 (5 bases). Germline CDR1 reads SGHNT; CDR2 reads YYREEE (reference sequence). The CDR3 spans 12 residues. Between the trimmed V and J ends, which lost 3 bases and 10 bases, there was a span of 13 bases. In DNA form, the CDR3 reads TGTGCCAGCAGCTCCGATCACGGGGACCAGTACTTC. Protein product: CASSSDHGDQYF.

The V and J genes are TRBV19 and TRBJ1-2; D is unclear. The CDR3 spans 15 residues. V was pared by 1 base and J by 3 bases, with 12 bases between. Germline V lookup: CDR1 LNHDA, CDR2 SQIVND (reference sequence). The CDR3 region is CASSIVNRRDYGYTF. Written as DNA, the CDR3 is TGTGCCAGTAGTATAGTTAACCGACGAGACTATGGCTACACCTTC.

The genes are TRBV20-1 and TRBJ2-5, with 11 positions matching TRBD2. The CDR3 totals 14 residues. CDR1 and CDR2 from the germline V gene are DFQATT and SNEGSKA (reference sequence). After removal of 6 bases from V and 4 bases from J, the junction contained 7 bases not matched to a gene. The CDR3 protein is CSAASGGRRETQYF. DNA of the CDR3: TGCAGTGCGGCTAGCGGGGGGCGTCGAGAGACCCAGTACTTC.